This TCR beta chain was identified during a study of spatial heterogeneity in lung cancer. Overall study context: Matched bulk RNA-seq gave a T cell module score that correlated strongly with tumor-region TCR transcript counts. Whole-study results and caveats: In tumors, expanded intratumoral alpha and beta TCR counts tracked mutation counts.

This clonotype was recorded many times. Its antigen is still unknown. The J segment lost 3 bases and the V segment lost 0 bases, leaving 11 bases of the junction unmatched. The CDR3 is 18 residues long. Germline lookup yields CDR1 LGHDT and CDR2 YNNKEL (reference sequence). The time point here: sample taken at primary tumor resection. The cohort: 70 to 75 early-stage, untreated non-small cell lung cancer patients. Tumor, nontumor lung or frozen PBMC supplied whole RNA that was sequenced unsorted. TCRdb itself ran the 5' RACE reads through MiXCR, one entry per CDR3 protein. The sample shows approximately 5,000 distinct CDR3 sequences, 29% of them seen only once.

The rearrangement joins TRBV3-1 to TRBJ2-7, with 10 bases matching TRBD2. This TCR derives from a female donor with early-stage non-small cell lung cancer. The sequenced sample was lung tumor tissue, obtained at surgery. The CDR3 DNA is TGTGCCAGCAGCCAAGAAGGGGCTAGCGGGGGTCCCGGCTACGAGCAGTACTTC. It specifies CASSQEGASGGPGYEQYF.